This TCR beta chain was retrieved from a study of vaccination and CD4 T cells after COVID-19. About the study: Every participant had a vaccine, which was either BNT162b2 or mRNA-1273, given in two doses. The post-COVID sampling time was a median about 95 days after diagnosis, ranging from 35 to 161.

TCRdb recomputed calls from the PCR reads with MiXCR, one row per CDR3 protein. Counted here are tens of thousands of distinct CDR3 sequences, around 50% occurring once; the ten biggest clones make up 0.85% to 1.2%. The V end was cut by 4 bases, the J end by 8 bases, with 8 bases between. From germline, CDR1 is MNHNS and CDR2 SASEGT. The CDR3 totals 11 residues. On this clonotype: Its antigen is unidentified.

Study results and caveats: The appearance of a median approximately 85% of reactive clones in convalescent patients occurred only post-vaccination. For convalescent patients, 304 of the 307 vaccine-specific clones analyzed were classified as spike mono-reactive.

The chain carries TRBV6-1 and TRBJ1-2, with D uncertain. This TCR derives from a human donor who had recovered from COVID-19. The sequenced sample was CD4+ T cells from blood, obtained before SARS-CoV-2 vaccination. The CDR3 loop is CASSGSWGYTF. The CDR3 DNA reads TGTGCCAGCAGTGGGTCTTGGGGCTACACCTTC.